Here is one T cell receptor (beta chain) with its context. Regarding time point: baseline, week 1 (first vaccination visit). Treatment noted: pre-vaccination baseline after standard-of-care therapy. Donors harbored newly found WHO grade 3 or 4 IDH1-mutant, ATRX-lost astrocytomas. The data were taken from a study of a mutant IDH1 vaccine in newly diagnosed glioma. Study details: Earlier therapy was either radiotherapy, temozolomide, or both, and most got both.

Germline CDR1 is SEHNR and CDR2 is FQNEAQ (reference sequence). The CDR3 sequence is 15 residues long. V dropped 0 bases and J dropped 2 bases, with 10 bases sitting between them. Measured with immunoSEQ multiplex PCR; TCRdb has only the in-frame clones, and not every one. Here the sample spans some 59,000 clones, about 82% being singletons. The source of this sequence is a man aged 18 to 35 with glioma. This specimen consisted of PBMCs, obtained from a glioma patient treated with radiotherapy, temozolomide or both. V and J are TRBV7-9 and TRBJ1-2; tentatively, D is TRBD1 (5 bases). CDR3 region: CASSLATGPNYGYTF. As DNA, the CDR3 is TGTGCCAGCAGCTTAGCAACAGGACCAAACTATGGCTACACCTTC.